This entry lists 27 T cell receptor beta chains sequenced from one sample in a study of beta chain features in type 1 diabetes. Every bit of the isolated RNA underwent reverse transcription, so sequencing read expressed TCRB transcripts. Generated by immunoSEQ multiplex PCR, the TCRdb table keeps only in-frame clones and is missing some. The sample contains some 900,000 clones, about 17% of which appear only once. Sequencing used naive CD4+ T cells from blood. Every receptor here comes from a woman aged 18 to 35 in good health.

The chain has TRBV25-1 and TRBJ2-2; perhaps TRBD2 as D (6 bases). V lost 11 bases and J lost 5, with 12 bases in between. The CDR3 sequence is 12 residues long. CDR1 is MGHDK and CDR2 is SYGVNS in the germline V gene. The CDR3 here is CAEPGGTGELFF. The CDR3 DNA is TGTGCCGAACCTGGGGGGACCGGGGAGCTGTTTTTT.

The CDR3 spells CASSAIAGGPRDTQYF. The DNA for the CDR3 is TGTGCCAGCAGTGCTATAGCGGGAGGGCCTAGAGATACGCAGTATTTT. This sequence joins TRBV2 and TRBJ2-3; TRBD2 matches 11 bases. This CDR3 has 16 amino acids. V lost 4 bases to trimming and J lost 5 bases; unmatched junction nucleotides: 8. Germline V gives CDR1 SNHLY, CDR2 FYNNEI.

CDR3 region: CASSSYRGPKNIQYF. The CDR3 nucleotides read TGTGCCAGCAGTTCGTACCGTGGGCCGAAAAACATTCAGTACTTC. This chain joins TRBV7-9 and TRBJ2-4; D gene ambiguous. The CDR3 loop spans 15 amino acids. V lost 6 bases and J 4 bases, leaving 16 bases between the germline ends. From germline, CDR1 is SEHNR and CDR2 FQNEAQ (reference sequence).

This chain connects TRBV29-1 to TRBJ2-1; D is unresolved. The CDR3 is 13 amino acids. V was clipped by 5 bases and J by 5 bases, with 13 bases between them. Germline CDR1 SQVTM, CDR2 ANQGSEA. The CDR3 is CSVSQLADNEQFF. In DNA, the CDR3 is TGCAGCGTTAGCCAGCTGGCAGACAATGAGCAGTTCTTC.

The chain is built from TRBV19 and TRBJ2-1; 11 positions agree with TRBD1. V was clipped by 6 bases and J by 4 bases; unmatched bases: 11. The CDR3 is made up of 17 amino acids. Germline CDR1 LNHDA, CDR2 SQIVND (reference sequence). This chain's CDR3 is CASSSLPGTGGYNEQFF. For the CDR3, the DNA is TGTGCCAGTAGCTCCCTCCCGGGGACAGGGGGATACAATGAGCAGTTCTTC.

Only a few counts were recorded for this clone. This rearrangement joins TRBV5-1 to TRBJ1-1; weak D call: TRBD1 (6 bases). Trimming cost V 4 bases and J 0 bases, with 16 bases left between them. The CDR3 is made up of 16 amino acids. Germline CDR1 and CDR2: SGHRS and YFSETQ. The CDR3 DNA reads TGCGCCAGCAGCCAGGACAGCCAGACACTGAACACTGAAGCTTTCTTT. It translates to CASSQDSQTLNTEAFF. Full variable domain (rest looked up from reference TRBV5-1 and TRBJ1-1): KAGVTQTPRYLIKTRGQQVTLSCSPISGHRSVSWYQQTPGQGLQFLFEYFSETQRNKGNFPGRFSGRQFSNSRSEMNVSTLELGDSALYLCASSQDSQTLNTEAFFGQGTRLTVV.

The genes are TRBV4-3 and TRBJ1-2, with a weak D call TRBD1 (5 bases). Germline V lookup: CDR1 LGHNA, CDR2 YSLEER. This CDR3 contains 17 residues. V was trimmed by 0 bases and J by 4 bases, leaving 18 bases between them. DNA of the CDR3: TGCGCCAGCAGCCAAGACTCGACAGCTGCCCTACCCTATGGCTACACCTTC. Amino acid sequence: CASSQDSTAALPYGYTF.

This clone was counted only a few times. The J gene is TRBJ2-3, the V gene TRBV7-2, with 11 bases aligning to TRBD2. The CDR3 contains 18 residues. After removal of 4 bases from V and 0 bases from J, the junction contained 9 bases not matched to a gene. Germline lookup yields CDR1 SGHTA and CDR2 FQGNSA. The CDR3: CASSSTTSGASSTDTQYF. In nucleotides, the CDR3 is TGTGCCAGCAGCTCGACGACTAGCGGGGCCTCTAGCACAGATACGCAGTATTTT.

This clone was detected only a few times. The chain couples TRBV15 to TRBJ2-1; 11 positions match TRBD1. The germline V gene encodes CDR1 LNHNV and CDR2 YYDKDF (reference sequence). Losses at the gene ends were 5 bases for V and 6 bases for J; bases not matched to a gene: 12. This CDR3 region has 17 residues. CDR3 bases: TGTGCCACCAGCCGGAATCAAAGGGACAGGGGGACCAATGAGCAGTTCTTC. It codes for CATSRNQRDRGTNEQFF. The variable domain in full, with the rest retrieved from reference TRBV15 and TRBJ2-1, is DAMVIQNPRYQVTQFGKPVTLSCSQTLNHNVMYWYQQKSSQAPKLLFHYYDKDFNNEADTPDNFQSRRPNTSFCFLDIRSPGLGDTAMYLCATSRNQRDRGTNEQFFGPGTRLTVL.

This chain joins TRBV6-5 and TRBJ1-1; possible D gene TRBD1, 5 bases. The germline V gene encodes CDR1 MNHEY and CDR2 SVGAGI. This CDR3 is built from 15 residues. The germline V and J ends were trimmed by 2 bases and 0 bases, with 10 bases remaining between them. The CDR3 reads CASSYGPGLNTEAFF. The CDR3 DNA follows: TGTGCCAGCAGTTACGGGCCAGGGTTGAACACTGAAGCTTTCTTT.

The gene calls are TRBV9 and TRBJ2-5, with D possibly TRBD1 on 6 matching bases. The germline V gene has CDR1 SGDLS and CDR2 YYNGEE. The length of the CDR3 is 16 residues. V shed 2 bases and J shed 5 bases, with 19 bases lying between them. In nucleotides, the CDR3 is TGTGCCAGCAGCGTCTCTGGCGCAGGGGCAAGTGAGACCCAGTACTTC. Translation: CASSVSGAGASETQYF.

The genes are TRBV7-3 and TRBJ2-2; weak D call: TRBD2 (6 bases). CDR1 and CDR2 from the germline V gene are SGHTA and FQGTGA. V lost 0 bases and J 5 bases, leaving 10 bases between the germline ends. There are 15 residues in the CDR3. The DNA for the CDR3 is TGTGCCAGCAGCTTAACTAGCGGAATAACCGGGGAGCTGTTTTTT. Protein product: CASSLTSGITGELFF.

About this clone itself: Additional DNA sequences in this sample encode the identical CDR3. The gene calls are TRBV5-1 and TRBJ2-7; D gene ambiguous. This CDR3 is 14 amino acids long. V shed 0 bases and J shed 0 bases, with 7 bases lying between them. Per germline, CDR1 SGHRS and CDR2 YFSETQ. The CDR3 spells CASSLGQSSYEQYF. CDR3 bases: TGCGCCAGCAGCTTGGGTCAGAGCTCCTACGAGCAGTACTTC.

V is TRBV7-9 and J is TRBJ2-7; a possible D gene is TRBD1 (6 bases). The CDR3 contains 14 residues. CDR1 is SEHNR and CDR2 is FQNEAQ in the germline V gene (reference sequence). Between the trimmed V and J ends, which lost 3 bases and 3 bases, there was a span of 12 bases. The CDR3 spells CASSFEYRVYEQYF. The CDR3 nucleotides read TGTGCCAGCAGCTTTGAATACAGGGTCTACGAGCAGTACTTC.

This clone was found a few times. The J gene is TRBJ2-5, the V gene TRBV7-2; 9 bases line up with TRBD2. The CDR3 spans 14 residues. Germline V gives CDR1 SGHTA, CDR2 FQGNSA. The trim removed 5 bases at V and 4 bases at J, leaving 5 bases unmatched. The CDR3 loop reads CASSRGLAPETQYF. The CDR3 DNA is TGTGCCAGCAGCCGGGGACTAGCCCCAGAGACCCAGTACTTC.

The J gene is TRBJ1-4, the V gene TRBV28, with TRBD1 matching 8 bases. Germline CDR1 reads MDHEN; CDR2 reads SYDVKM. Trimming removed 5 bases from V and 13 bases from J; junction bases left unmatched: 9. The CDR3 is 13 amino acids. Here the CDR3 reads CASSQGDRRGLFF. CDR3 nucleotides: TGTGCCAGCAGTCAAGGGGACAGGCGGGGACTGTTTTTT.

This clone was counted only a few times. The chain has TRBV28 and TRBJ1-1; perhaps TRBD1 as D (6 bases). The CDR3 extends over 13 amino acids. Trimming took off 7 bases at V and 1 base at J, with 10 bases between the two ends. Germline values: CDR1 MDHEN, CDR2 SYDVKM. The CDR3 DNA sequence: TGTGCCAGCATAACAGGGCAGAACACTGAAGCTTTCTTT. Protein sequence: CASITGQNTEAFF.

Notes on this clone: Other DNA sequences within the sample encode an identical CDR3. The V and J genes are TRBV7-9 and TRBJ2-5; D ambiguous. The germline V gene encodes CDR1 SEHNR and CDR2 FQNEAQ (reference sequence). Trimming removed 0 bases at V and 5 bases at J, with 4 bases between. This CDR3 is built from 12 residues. The CDR3 spells CASSLAGETQYF. The CDR3 DNA is TGTGCCAGCAGCTTAGCAGGGGAGACCCAGTACTTC.

This clone was observed a few times. Other DNA sequences in this sample translate to the same CDR3. This chain links TRBV20-1 with TRBJ2-1; D gene ambiguous. CDR3 length equals 11 residues. Germline values: CDR1 DFQATT, CDR2 SNEGSKA (reference sequence). Trimming took 1 base from V and 7 from J, leaving 5 bases between them. In DNA form, the CDR3 reads TGCAGTGCTAGAGGTTGGAATGAGCAGTTCTTC. Translating it yields CSARGWNEQFF.

This clone was picked up a small number of times. The CDR3 loop is CASGHPGQSGNTIYF. The CDR3 DNA sequence: TGTGCCAGCGGGCACCCGGGACAGTCTGGAAACACCATATATTTT. The chain employs TRBV27 and TRBJ1-3, with TRBD1 matching 7 bases. There are 15 residues in the CDR3. V shed 8 bases and J 1 base; nucleotides not matched to a gene: 8. Germline-derived CDR1 and CDR2 are MNHEY and SMNVEV (reference sequence).

This clone has just a few counts. The chain links TRBV4-3 to TRBJ2-7; 12 nucleotides match TRBD2. The CDR3 is 15 residues long. In germline, CDR1 is LGHNA, CDR2 YSLEER. Losses at the gene ends were 3 bases for V and 3 bases for J; bases not matched to a gene: 3. CDR3 sequence reads: CASSHRTSGIYEQYF. DNA for the CDR3: TGCGCCAGCAGCCACCGGACTAGCGGGATCTACGAGCAGTACTTC.

This clone occurred a few times. The V call is TRBV5-6, the J call TRBJ1-5; TRBD1 is a possible D gene (6 bases). V dropped 6 bases and J dropped 1 base, with 20 bases sitting between them. CDR1 SGHDT and CDR2 YYEEEE come from the germline V gene. The CDR3 has 17 amino acids. In nucleotides, the CDR3 is TGTGCCAGCACCAAGACCCGGGGGGCGAGCAGCAATCAGCCCCAGCATTTT. It specifies CASTKTRGASSNQPQHF. The entire variable domain, with the rest obtained from reference TRBV5-6 and TRBJ1-5, is as follows: DAGVTQSPTHLIKTRGQQVTLRCSPKSGHDTVSWYQQALGQGPQFIFQYYEEEERQRGNFPDRFSGHQFPNYSSELNVNALLLGDSALYLCASTKTRGASSNQPQHFGDGTRLSIL.

The rearrangement joins TRBV10-3 to TRBJ2-5, with TRBD2 identical over 14 bases. Trimming removed 6 bases from V and 4 bases from J; junction bases left unmatched: 10. This CDR3 is 17 amino acids long. Germline-derived CDR1 and CDR2 are ENHRY and SYGVKD. The CDR3 sequence: CAISPGTSGSVRETQYF. CDR3 coding DNA: TGTGCCATCAGCCCCGGGACTAGCGGGAGTGTTCGAGAGACCCAGTACTTC.

This clone was found a few times. CDR3 nucleotide sequence: TGTGCCAGCAGCTTAATGCCAGGGGGGCTAAACACTGAAGCTTTCTTT. This gives the protein CASSLMPGGLNTEAFF. The V and J genes are TRBV7-8 and TRBJ1-1, with 7 positions matching TRBD1. The germline V gene has CDR1 SGHVS and CDR2 FQNEAQ. The CDR3 is made up of 16 amino acids. With V trimmed by 2 bases and J by 2 bases, 8 bases remained unmatched.

V gene TRBV9 combines with J gene TRBJ2-1; 11 nucleotides match TRBD2. The CDR3 extends over 16 amino acids. CDR1 is SGDLS and CDR2 is YYNGEE in the germline V gene. The J segment lost 6 bases and the V segment lost 1 base, leaving 6 bases of the junction unmatched. The CDR3 region is CASSVRGTSGSNEQFF. The CDR3, as DNA: TGTGCCAGCAGCGTACGGGGGACTAGCGGTTCCAATGAGCAGTTCTTC.

In regard to this clone: A much more abundant neighbour one base away suggests this may be a read error. The chain is built from TRBV5-4 and TRBJ1-1, with D possibly TRBD1 on 5 matching bases. V shed 2 bases and J shed 3 bases, with 8 bases lying between them. The CDR3 contains 13 residues. The germline V gene encodes CDR1 SGHNT and CDR2 YYREEE (reference sequence). The CDR3 coding sequence is TGTGCCAGCAGCTTAGCAGGGTACACTGAAGCTTTCTTT. Translated: CASSLAGYTEAFF.

This clone was detected only a few times. The chain recombines TRBV7-9 with TRBJ2-3; possibly TRBD1 or TRBD2 for D (5 bases each). Trimming took 6 bases from V and 3 from J, leaving 25 bases between them. Per germline, CDR1 SEHNR and CDR2 FQNEAQ (reference sequence). The CDR3 runs to 18 residues. CDR3 loop: CASRTGALGSKGTDTQYF. Written as DNA, the CDR3 is TGTGCCAGCAGAACCGGGGCCCTAGGGTCTAAAGGGACAGATACGCAGTATTTT.